A selection of T cell receptor beta chains follows, all from one sample in a study of graft-versus-host responses after intestinal transplantation. Libraries were prepared by immunoSEQ multiplex PCR; TCRdb keeps only in-frame clonotypes and omits some of them. The sample has some 18,000 clones, around 72% seen once. The specimen comprised ileum tissue, sampled approximately three weeks after intestinal transplant. The receptors here all came from a human patient who received an intestinal transplant, so some T cells may come from the graft donor. The CDR3 runs from the conserved cysteine through the conserved F or W. A D gene is named only where the DNA matches it firmly. Some rows have no size entry. The others give once, few or many, or a class for an expanded clone.

>TRBV28|TRBJ1-6|medium-sized|NA
CASYRAGSSYNSPLHF
TGTGCCAGCTACAGGGCAGGGAGCTCCTATAATTCACCCCTCCACTTT
>TRBV30|TRBJ2-7|few|NA
CAWSWGGGYEQYF
TGTGCCTGGAGCTGGGGAGGTGGGTACGAGCAGTACTTC
>TRBV7-4|TRBJ2-5|NA|TRBD1
CASSLQGIETQYF
TGTGCCAGCAGCCTACAGGGGATCGAGACCCAGTACTTC
>TRBV9|TRBJ1-6|NA|TRBD1
CASSATGDVSPLHF
TGTGCCAGCAGCGCCACAGGGGACGTTTCACCCCTCCACTTT
>TRBV9|TRBJ2-7|few|NA
CASSVGPGINYEQYF
TGTGCCAGCAGCGTAGGTCCGGGGATCAACTACGAGCAGTACTTC
>TRBV5-4|TRBJ2-7|NA|NA
CASSLSLTPYEQYF
TGTGCCAGCAGCTTGAGTCTAACTCCCTACGAGCAGTACTTC
>TRBV30|TRBJ2-7|NA|TRBD1
CAWCDQGAPYEQYF
TGTGCCTGGTGTGACCAGGGGGCTCCTTACGAGCAGTACTTC
>TRBV6-4|TRBJ1-4|NA|TRBD1
CASSRQGGAGEKLFF
TGTGCCAGCAGTCGCCAGGGGGGCGCAGGTGAAAAACTGTTTTTT
>TRBV4-1|TRBJ2-7|NA|TRBD2
CASSQTSGGSYEQYF
TGCGCCAGCAGCCAAACGAGCGGGGGATCCTACGAGCAGTACTTC
>TRBV4-1|TRBJ1-6|medium-sized|NA
CASSQVSENNSPLHF
TGCGCCAGCAGCCAAGTGTCAGAAAATAATTCACCCCTCCACTTT
>TRBV2|TRBJ2-1|NA|TRBD2
CASLGLAEYNEQFF
TGTGCCAGCCTTGGACTAGCGGAATACAATGAGCAGTTCTTC
>TRBV27|TRBJ2-7|few|NA
CASSLGQVRYEQYF
TGTGCCAGCAGTTTAGGTCAGGTACGCTACGAGCAGTACTTC
>TRBV5-1|TRBJ1-2|NA|NA
CASSLNGQRIYGYTF
TGCGCCAGCAGCCTCAATGGACAGCGTATCTATGGCTACACCTTC
>TRBV5-1|TRBJ2-7|few|NA
CASSLEGGDWPYEQYF
TGCGCCAGCAGCTTGGAAGGCGGGGACTGGCCCTACGAGCAGTACTTC
>TRBV29-1|TRBJ2-7|few|TRBD1
CSVEDRTGYEQYF
TGCAGCGTTGAAGATCGGACAGGGTACGAGCAGTACTTC
>TRBV9|TRBJ1-5|once|NA
CASSVGAAHQPQHF
TGTGCCAGCAGCGTTGGGGCAGCTCATCAGCCCCAGCATTTT
>TRBV19|TRBJ1-1|NA|TRBD1
CASRTGEVTEAFF
TGTGCCAGTAGGACAGGGGAAGTTACTGAAGCTTTCTTT
>TRBV5-1|TRBJ1-1|NA|NA
CASSLAKNTEAFF
TGCGCCAGCAGCTTGGCCAAGAACACTGAAGCTTTCTTT
>TRBV6-5|TRBJ1-2|few|TRBD1
CASSSTDRATMGYTF
TGTGCCAGCAGTTCAACGGACAGGGCAACGATGGGCTACACCTTC
>TRBV5-1|TRBJ2-4|NA|TRBD2
CASSPLAGGLAKNIQYF
TGCGCCAGCAGCCCGCTAGCGGGAGGGCTAGCCAAAAACATTCAGTACTTC
>TRBV11-2|TRBJ1-1|NA|TRBD1
CASSLDRGRVRDTEAFF
TGTGCCAGCAGCTTAGACAGGGGGCGCGTTCGGGACACTGAAGCTTTCTTT
>TRBV2|TRBJ1-2|once|TRBD1
CASSDAAGGTYGYTF
TGTGCCAGCAGTGATGCGGCAGGGGGCACCTATGGCTACACCTTC
>TRBV11-3|TRBJ1-2|NA|TRBD1
CASSLTGQLYGYTF
TGTGCCAGCAGCTTGACAGGGCAGCTCTATGGCTACACCTTC
>TRBV27|TRBJ2-7|medium-sized|TRBD1
CASSYGTGNYEQYF
TGTGCCAGCAGTTACGGGACAGGAAACTACGAGCAGTACTTC
>TRBV19|TRBJ1-5|NA|TRBD1
CASSMWQGGQPQHF
TGTGCCAGTAGTATGTGGCAGGGGGGTCAGCCCCAGCATTTT
>TRBV2|TRBJ2-4|NA|NA
CASSEDRLRQYF
TGTGCCAGCAGTGAAGACCGACTACGTCAGTACTTC
>TRBV28|TRBJ2-5|NA|NA
CASSSTWMEFRTQYF
TGTGCCAGCAGTTCCACATGGATGGAGTTTCGGACCCAGTACTTC
>TRBV30|TRBJ2-4|NA|TRBD1
CAWSVQGSLAKNIQYF
TGTGCCTGGAGTGTACAGGGGTCCCTAGCCAAAAACATTCAGTACTTC
>TRBV7-2|TRBJ1-2|NA|NA
CASSLMPDRSYGYTF
TGTGCCAGCAGCTTAATGCCCGATAGATCCTATGGCTACACCTTC
>TRBV7-6|TRBJ2-7|NA|TRBD2
CASSSGVAGPNGEQYF
TGTGCCAGCAGCTCGGGAGTAGCGGGGCCGAATGGCGAGCAGTACTTC
>TRBV10-3|TRBJ1-2|NA|NA
CAIRARKRGGYTF
TGTGCCATCAGGGCCCGAAAAAGGGGTGGCTACACCTTC
>TRBV2|TRBJ1-2|NA|NA
CASSGVREDGYTF
TGTGCCAGCAGTGGGGTCAGGGAGGATGGCTACACCTTC